The 14 T cell receptor beta chains given below trace back to one sample, sequenced in a study of Graves' ophthalmopathy and Graves' hyperthyroidism. CDR3 regions of TCR beta were amplified from RNA transcripts. HTBI primers were employed in first-round RT-PCR, then a second-round multiplex PCR followed. Each CDR3 protein gets one entry after TCRdb re-called the multiplex PCR reads with MiXCR. The sample holds roughly 700,000 distinct CDR3 sequences; approximately 40% are singletons and the top ten take 44%. The sequencing sample was made of peripheral blood. Receptors originate from an adult man with Graves' ophthalmopathy.

This clonotype was seen many times. V and J are TRBV2 and TRBJ2-5, with D unclear. Trimming cost V 4 bases and J 2 bases, with 14 bases left between them. The CDR3 is 15 residues long. Germline V gives CDR1 SNHLY, CDR2 FYNNEI. The chain's CDR3 is CASSVTRSYQETQYF. The CDR3 DNA reads TGTGCCAGCAGTGTGACGCGGAGCTATCAAGAGACCCAGTACTTC.

A remark on this clonotype: One base away lies a much larger clone, so this may be a sequencing read error. This chain connects TRBV15 to TRBJ1-6, with D tentatively TRBD1 (5 bases). This CDR3 comprises 15 residues. CDR1 is LNHNV, CDR2 YYDKDF, per germline (reference sequence). The CDR3 protein is CATSSRQSPNSPFHF. The CDR3 DNA reads as TGTGCCACCAGCAGCCGACAGTCTCCTAATTCACCCTTCCACTTT. Variable domain in full (rest from reference TRBV15 and TRBJ1-6): DAMVIQNPRYQVTQFGKPVTLSCSQTLNHNVMYWYQQKSSQAPKLLFHYYDKDFNNEADTPDNFQSRRPNTSFCFLDIRSPGLGDTAMYLCATSSRQSPNSPFHFGNGTRLTVT.

For this clonotype: This could be a read error, since a much larger clone is one nucleotide away. The V call is TRBV15, the J call TRBJ1-5, with D perhaps matching TRBD1 (5 bases). CDR1 and CDR2 (germline): LNHNV, YYDKDF (reference sequence). Trimming left V 0 bases short and J 2 bases short, with 11 bases between. The CDR3 sequence is 16 residues long. Here the CDR3 DNA reads TGTGCCACCAGCAGAGAACGACAGAGGGGCAATCAGCCCCAGCATTTT. Its translation is CATSRERQRGNQPQHF.

In the case of this clonotype: A read error may produce the germline difference seen at one junction end. The J gene is TRBJ1-5, the V gene TRBV24-1; D is perhaps TRBD1 (6 bases). CDR1 and CDR2 from the germline V gene are KGHDR and SFDVKD. The CDR3 is made up of 16 amino acids. The CDR3 DNA reads TGTGCCAGCAGTTACTCGTCAGGGGTAGGTAATCAGCCCCAGCATTTT. Residues: CASSYSSGVGNQPQHF.

The rearrangement links TRBV11-2 to TRBJ1-1, with TRBD1 matching 8 bases. V dropped 3 bases and J dropped 4; count of bases not matched to a gene: 7. This CDR3 comprises 15 residues. In germline, CDR1 is SGHAT, CDR2 FQNNGV. The CDR3 region is CASSFLTGVGTEAFF. For the CDR3, the DNA is TGTGCCAGCAGCTTCCTGACAGGGGTGGGCACTGAAGCTTTCTTT.

The chain employs TRBV10-3 and TRBJ1-2; TRBD1 aligns across 8 bases. Per the germline V gene, CDR1 is ENHRY and CDR2 is SYGVKD. This CDR3 has 15 amino acids. The V and J ends lost 10 bases and 7 bases, in that order; junction bases with no gene match: 17. The CDR3 DNA reads as TGTGCCAGCAGGCCTCGAGGGACAGGAGCAGGTGGCTACACCTTC. The encoded protein is CASRPRGTGAGGYTF.

This chain links TRBV7-9 with TRBJ2-5, with 7 positions matching TRBD2. J lost 1 base, V lost 5 bases, and 4 bases had no gene match. CDR1 is SEHNR, CDR2 FQNEAQ, per germline (reference sequence). The CDR3 is 14 residues long. CDR3 region: CASSPRLAQETQYF. The CDR3 DNA sequence: TGTGCCAGCAGCCCTCGACTAGCCCAAGAGACCCAGTACTTC.

The V call is TRBV12-3 or TRBV12-4, the J call TRBJ1-2; 11 bases line up with TRBD1. The CDR3 runs 18 residues. J lost 0 bases, V lost 6 bases, and 12 bases had no gene match. CDR3 sequence reads: CASSLVWTGGSSNYGYTF. CDR3 DNA: TGTGCCAGCAGCCTAGTGTGGACAGGGGGCTCATCTAACTATGGCTACACCTTC.

The chain links TRBV2 to TRBJ2-7, with TRBD1 identical over 8 bases. The germline gives CDR1 SNHLY, CDR2 FYNNEI. The J segment lost 7 bases and the V segment lost 5 bases, leaving 13 bases of the junction unmatched. The CDR3 has 15 residues. The CDR3 sequence is CASSPDRGTDEEQYF. In DNA, the CDR3 is TGTGCCAGCAGTCCAGACAGGGGCACTGATGAAGAGCAGTACTTC.

This clonotype appeared a few times. V and J are TRBV9 and TRBJ1-6; TRBD1 might be the D (5 bases). The germline V and J ends were trimmed by 5 bases and 9 bases, with 12 bases remaining between them. From germline, CDR1 is SGDLS and CDR2 YYNGEE. The CDR3 sequence is 13 residues long. CDR3 sequence: CASSSQQVSPLHF. The CDR3 DNA follows: TGTGCCAGCAGTTCCCAACAGGTTTCACCCCTCCACTTT.

This clonotype has only a few counts. The chain employs TRBV7-8 and TRBJ1-3; 7 bases agree with TRBD1. The length of the CDR3 is 12 residues. CDR1 is SGHVS, CDR2 FQNEAQ, per germline. V shed 6 bases, J shed 5 bases, and the junction held 1 base outside the gene matches. CDR3 nucleotide sequence: TGTGCCAGCAGGGGACAGAGAAACACCATATATTTT. Encoded protein: CASRGQRNTIYF.

In this sample, this clonotype turned up many times. V and J are TRBV7-9 and TRBJ2-2; the match to TRBD1 covers 9 bases. This CDR3 comprises 16 residues. After removal of 2 bases from V and 2 bases from J, the junction contained 3 bases not matched to a gene. CDR1 is SEHNR, CDR2 FQNEAQ, per germline (reference sequence). The CDR3 loop reads CASSLWTGANTGELFF. Here the CDR3 DNA reads TGTGCCAGCAGCTTATGGACAGGGGCTAACACCGGGGAGCTGTTTTTT.

This clonotype was seen ten or more times. The genes are TRBV7-2 and TRBJ2-6; 8 nucleotides align to TRBD1. This CDR3 spans 16 amino acids. CDR1 and CDR2 from the germline V gene are SGHTA and FQGNSA. V dropped 5 bases and J dropped 4; count of bases not matched to a gene: 7. The CDR3 nucleotides are TGTGCCAGCAGCCGACGGACAGGGCACGGGGCCAACGTCCTGACTTTC. This sequence encodes CASSRRTGHGANVLTF.

This clonotype was seen ten or more times. This chain links TRBV7-2 with TRBJ2-5, with a weak D call TRBD1 (6 bases). The CDR3 loop spans 18 amino acids. The V gene's germline CDR1 is SGHTA and CDR2 FQGNSA. V lost 3 bases, J lost 0 bases, and 20 bases lay in between. As DNA, the CDR3 is TGTGCCAGCAGCTTGGCCCTCAATGGTGGGGGCCACCAAGAGACCCAGTACTTC. This gives the protein CASSLALNGGGHQETQYF.